These T cell receptor beta chains were read from a single sample in a study of T cell responses to AZD1222 COVID-19 vaccine. Method: immunoSEQ multiplex PCR; TCRdb's copy keeps in-frame clones and lacks some. This sample has about 140,000 clones, with 93% found just once. The sequenced sample was peripheral blood, obtained on day 0 of AZD1222 vaccination. The receptor set was obtained from an adult in good health. Both conserved end residues are part of each CDR3. The D gene is left open where the match is weak.

J: TRBJ1-2
V: TRBV7-9
D: TRBD1
CDR3: CASSGTGDYGYTF

J: TRBJ1-3
V: TRBV5-1
D: TRBD1
CDR3: CASSAGQGGSGNTIYF

J: TRBJ1-2
V: TRBV19
D: -
CDR3: CASSILDGYTF

J: TRBJ2-5
V: TRBV5-1
D: -
CDR3: CASSTKRFQETQYF

J: TRBJ1-1
V: TRBV27
D: TRBD1
CDR3: CASRIGTGGTEAFF

J: TRBJ2-7
V: TRBV7-9
D: -
CDR3: CASSSRQYEQYF

J: TRBJ1-6
V: TRBV28
D: -
CDR3: CASSVGDSPLHF

J: TRBJ2-1
V: TRBV6-5
D: -
CDR3: CASRGYNEQFF

J: TRBJ1-1
V: TRBV5-8
D: -
CDR3: CAGRTRGATEAFF

J: TRBJ1-1
V: TRBV6-5
D: -
CDR3: CASSYGQHTEAFF

J: TRBJ2-3
V: TRBV6-5
D: TRBD1
CDR3: CASSRDRGRTDTQYF

J: TRBJ1-5
V: TRBV2
D: -
CDR3: CASSAGLSSNQPQHF

J: TRBJ1-5
V: TRBV28
D: -
CDR3: CASSHRTSNQPQHF

J: TRBJ1-3
V: TRBV20-1
D: -
CDR3: CSARAGNTIYF

J: TRBJ2-7
V: TRBV19
D: TRBD2
CDR3: CAILQRGVYSYEQYF

J: TRBJ1-5
V: TRBV18
D: -
CDR3: CASSSLDGSNQPQHF

J: TRBJ1-5
V: TRBV19
D: -
CDR3: CASDERGSNQPQHF

J: TRBJ1-6
V: TRBV5-1
D: TRBD1
CDR3: CASSLGTGGTNNSPLHF

J: TRBJ1-4
V: TRBV18
D: TRBD1
CDR3: CASTERQGEKLFF

J: TRBJ1-2
V: TRBV6-6
D: -
CDR3: CASSLGSSNYGYTF

J: TRBJ2-7
V: TRBV29-1
D: -
CDR3: CSVGQGSYEQYF

J: TRBJ1-1
V: TRBV27
D: -
CDR3: CASSSGHTEAFF